Sequencing of this TCR beta chain was carried out in a study of CD8 T cells in Susac syndrome. The RNA input was roughly 0.45 to 1 ug, and it was reverse transcribed with random hexamers. TCRdb independently ran MiXCR on the immunoSEQ multiplex PCR reads; one entry per CDR3 protein. The repertoire holds 170,000 or so distinct CDR3 sequences, with roughly 96% as singletons. The CDR3 sequence is 14 residues long. J was trimmed by 3 bases and V by 6 bases; bases with no gene match: 1. This sequence joins TRBV12-3 or TRBV12-4 and TRBJ2-7; 14 bases map to TRBD2. The sequence was collected from a human donor with multiple sclerosis. The sample consisted of CD8+ T cells from PBMCs. CDR3 amino acids: CASRGTSGGYEQYF. Written as DNA, the CDR3 is TGTGCCAGCAGAGGGACTAGCGGGGGCTACGAGCAGTACTTC.